This is a list of T cell receptor beta chains from one sample in a study of blood T cell repertoires in COVID-19. Profiled with immunoSEQ multiplex PCR; TCRdb holds only in-frame clones, not every one. The repertoire holds fewer than 300,000 clones, with approximately 90% as singletons. The sample consisted of PBMCs or T cells enriched from blood (not recorded which). The receptors shown here come from a woman between 25 and 40 years old who had recovered from COVID-19. Both conserved end residues are part of each CDR3. A D gene is named only where the DNA matches it firmly. Not every row has a clone size; where given, it reads once, few, many or a size class.

J: TRBJ2-2; V: TRBV6-2/TRBV6-3; size: -; D: TRBD1; DNA: TGTGCCAGCAGTTACCGACCGGCAACAGGGGAGAACACCGGGGAGCTGTTTTTT; CDR3: CASSYRPATGENTGELFF
J: TRBJ2-5; V: TRBV11-2; size: -; D: TRBD2; DNA: TGTGCCAGCAGCCCAAGGACTAGCGGGAGTTCGGAGACCCAGTACTTC; CDR3: CASSPRTSGSSETQYF
J: TRBJ2-1; V: TRBV7-2; size: -; D: -; DNA: TGTGCCAGCAGCTCACAGGTTGGGACTTACAATGAGCAGTTCTTC; CDR3: CASSSQVGTYNEQFF
J: TRBJ2-7; V: TRBV28; size: -; D: -; DNA: TGTGCCAGCAGTTCGGGCGGCGACAGCTCCTACGAGCAGTACTTC; CDR3: CASSSGGDSSYEQYF
J: TRBJ1-2; V: TRBV5-1; size: -; D: TRBD1; DNA: TGCGCCAGCAGCTTAGATTCAGGGGGCTATGGCTACACCTTC; CDR3: CASSLDSGGYGYTF
J: TRBJ1-5; V: TRBV19; size: -; D: TRBD1; DNA: TGTGCCAGTAGTAGCCGGGGACAGGTAGGTAATCAGCCCCAGCATTTT; CDR3: CASSSRGQVGNQPQHF
J: TRBJ1-2; V: TRBV7-2; size: -; D: -; DNA: TGTGCCAGCAGCTTAGCACCGGGGTATGGCTACACCTTC; CDR3: CASSLAPGYGYTF
J: TRBJ2-2; V: TRBV24-1; size: -; D: TRBD1; DNA: TGTGCCACCAGTGACCTGGGGACAGGGCCCTCAAGAAACACCGGGGAGCTGTTTTTT; CDR3: CATSDLGTGPSRNTGELFF
J: TRBJ2-5; V: TRBV7-9; size: -; D: -; DNA: TGTGCCAGCAGCTTAGCGGGCGGGGACCAAGAGACCCAGTACTTC; CDR3: CASSLAGGDQETQYF
J: TRBJ2-2; V: TRBV7-2; size: once; D: TRBD1; DNA: TGTGCCAGCTGCTCTCCGGGACAGTCACTGTTTTTT; CDR3: CASCSPGQSLFF
J: TRBJ2-5; V: TRBV5-1; size: -; D: -; DNA: TGCGCCAGCAGCTCCAGTGGTAGCGGACAAGAGACCCAGTACTTC; CDR3: CASSSSGSGQETQYF
J: TRBJ2-2; V: TRBV18; size: -; D: TRBD2; DNA: TGTGCCAGCTCACGGACTAGCGGGAGGGCCTACACCGGGGAGCTGTTTTTT; CDR3: CASSRTSGRAYTGELFF
J: TRBJ1-4; V: TRBV10-3; size: -; D: TRBD1; DNA: TGTGCCATCAGTCCTTCGACAGGGAATGAAAAACTGTTTTTT; CDR3: CAISPSTGNEKLFF
J: TRBJ1-1; V: TRBV2; size: -; D: -; DNA: TGTGCCAGCAGGATCAACCCGGGGGGCACTGAAGCTTTCTTT; CDR3: CASRINPGGTEAFF
J: TRBJ1-5; V: TRBV28; size: -; D: TRBD1; DNA: TGTGCCAGCAGTTTCGCCGGGACAGGGCCGTATCAGCCCCAGCATTTT; CDR3: CASSFAGTGPYQPQHF
J: TRBJ2-1; V: TRBV5-1; size: -; D: TRBD2; DNA: TGCGCCAGCAGCTCCGGACTAGCGGGAGAATCCTACAATGAGCAGTTCTTC; CDR3: CASSSGLAGESYNEQFF
J: TRBJ1-1; V: TRBV28; size: -; D: -; DNA: TGTGCCAGCAGTCCCCCGCGGAGACGGTGGAACACTGAAGCTTTCTTT; CDR3: CASSPPRRRWNTEAFF
J: TRBJ1-4; V: TRBV6-5; size: once; D: -; DNA: TGTGCCAGCGGAACGACTGTTTCCGATGAAAAACTGTTTTTT; CDR3: CASGTTVSDEKLFF
J: TRBJ2-7; V: TRBV30; size: -; D: -; DNA: TGTGCCTGGAATTTTGGGTCAGCCGGGTACGAGCAGTACTTC; CDR3: CAWNFGSAGYEQYF
J: TRBJ1-2; V: TRBV4-2; size: -; D: -; DNA: TGTGCCAGCAGCCAAGATCTAGCCGAAAACTATGGCTACACCTTC; CDR3: CASSQDLAENYGYTF
J: TRBJ2-1; V: TRBV5-1; size: -; D: TRBD2; DNA: TGCGCCAGCAGCTCCGGACTAGCGGGAACGAGATACAATGAGCAGTTCTTC; CDR3: CASSSGLAGTRYNEQFF
J: TRBJ2-4; V: TRBV10-2; size: -; D: -; DNA: TGCGCCAGCAGTGAGTCGACGGGCCCGGGGGCCAAAAACATTCAGTACTTC; CDR3: CASSESTGPGAKNIQYF
J: TRBJ1-3; V: TRBV9; size: -; D: -; DNA: TGTGCCAGCAGCCCCTCTAGCGTCGGGGCTGGAAACACCATATATTTT; CDR3: CASSPSSVGAGNTIYF
J: TRBJ1-1; V: TRBV19; size: -; D: TRBD1; DNA: TGTGCCAGCGCAGACAGGGCGGGGAACACTGAAGCTTTCTTT; CDR3: CASADRAGNTEAFF
J: TRBJ2-3; V: TRBV12-3/TRBV12-4; size: -; D: TRBD1; DNA: TGTGCCAGCAGCGGACAGGGGGCAGATACGCAGTATTTT; CDR3: CASSGQGADTQYF
J: TRBJ1-2; V: TRBV24-1; size: -; D: -; DNA: TGTGCCACCAGTGACCAGTCGGACATCTATGGCTACACCTTC; CDR3: CATSDQSDIYGYTF
J: TRBJ2-1; V: TRBV2; size: -; D: TRBD2; DNA: TGTGCCAGTCGGACTAGCGGGATGAGCTCCTACAATGAGCAGTTCTTC; CDR3: CASRTSGMSSYNEQFF
J: TRBJ2-7; V: TRBV4-2; size: -; D: -; DNA: TGTGCCAGCAGCCAAGTTTCATTCCGGGACTGGAGCTCCTACGAGCAGTACTTC; CDR3: CASSQVSFRDWSSYEQYF
J: TRBJ2-2; V: TRBV19; size: -; D: -; DNA: TGTGCCAGTAGTATCCCTGGAGCCGGGGAGCTGTTTTTT; CDR3: CASSIPGAGELFF
J: TRBJ1-3; V: TRBV5-1; size: -; D: -; DNA: TGCGCCAGCAGCTTGGACGGTGGAAACACCATATATTTT; CDR3: CASSLDGGNTIYF
J: TRBJ2-3; V: TRBV5-1; size: -; D: TRBD2; DNA: TGCGCCAGCAGCTTGGCTAGCGGGGGGTTCGCAGATACGCAGTATTTT; CDR3: CASSLASGGFADTQYF
J: TRBJ1-2; V: TRBV4-3; size: once; D: TRBD1; DNA: TGCGCCAGCAGCCAAGATAGGGCAGGGGGCTATGGCTACACCTTC; CDR3: CASSQDRAGGYGYTF
J: TRBJ2-1; V: TRBV5-6; size: -; D: TRBD1; DNA: TGTGCCAGCAGCTTAGGACAGGTTTACAATGAGCAGTTCTTC; CDR3: CASSLGQVYNEQFF
J: TRBJ2-7; V: TRBV5-3; size: -; D: TRBD1; DNA: TGTGCCAGAAGCCCGGCTATTGGGAAGACGGGACAGGGCCCCTACGAGCAGTACTTC; CDR3: CARSPAIGKTGQGPYEQYF
J: TRBJ1-2; V: TRBV19; size: -; D: -; DNA: TGTGCCAGTACCCATGACTCTAACTATGGCTACACCTTC; CDR3: CASTHDSNYGYTF
J: TRBJ2-7; V: TRBV5-5; size: -; D: -; DNA: TGTGCCAGCAGCCCTTTAGGACGGGGGAACGAGCAGTACTTC; CDR3: CASSPLGRGNEQYF
J: TRBJ2-1; V: TRBV11-2; size: few; D: -; DNA: TGTGCCAGCAGTCCCGACAGGACACCCTACAATGAGCAGTTCTTC; CDR3: CASSPDRTPYNEQFF
J: TRBJ1-6; V: TRBV10-3; size: -; D: -; DNA: TGTGCCATCAGTGAGTCGAATGATGACTTAGTTACATTCGAATCCCAATATTCACCCCTCCACTTT; CDR3: CAISESNDDLVTFESQYSPLHF
J: TRBJ2-7; V: TRBV28; size: once; D: -; DNA: TGTGCCAGCAGTGGGGCCCACAGTTACGAGCAGTACTTC; CDR3: CASSGAHSYEQYF
J: TRBJ1-5; V: TRBV28; size: -; D: -; DNA: TGTGCCAGCAGCCTAACTCCGGGGCGGGGAGAGAGGCCCCAGCATTTT; CDR3: CASSLTPGRGERPQHF
J: TRBJ2-7; V: TRBV7-8; size: -; D: -; DNA: TGTGCCAGCAGCTTTATATCAGGGTCCGAGCAGTACTTC; CDR3: CASSFISGSEQYF
J: TRBJ1-5; V: TRBV5-1; size: -; D: TRBD1; DNA: TGCGCCAGCAGCGCACGACAGGGCTTAAGCAATCAGCCCCAGCATTTT; CDR3: CASSARQGLSNQPQHF
J: TRBJ2-5; V: TRBV28; size: -; D: -; DNA: TGTGCCAGCAGTGAGGCCGGACTCAGCGGGCTGAGACCCAGTTACTTC; CDR3: CASSEAGLSGLRPSYF
J: TRBJ2-3; V: TRBV24-1; size: once; D: TRBD2; DNA: TGTGCCACCATAAGCGGGAGTCGACCAGATACGCAGTATTTT; CDR3: CATISGSRPDTQYF
J: TRBJ2-7; V: TRBV27; size: -; D: TRBD1; DNA: TGTGCCAGCAGTTTCCATCGAAGGTGGACAGGGAGTGTAGGTGGGTGGGCCTACGAGCAGTACTTC; CDR3: CASSFHRRWTGSVGGWAYEQYF
J: TRBJ2-1; V: TRBV7-9; size: -; D: -; DNA: TGTGCCAGCAGCCAGAGGGGGTCGGGGTACAATGAGCAGTTCTTC; CDR3: CASSQRGSGYNEQFF
J: TRBJ2-4; V: TRBV6-4; size: -; D: TRBD1; DNA: TGTGCCAGCAGTGAGGAACAGGGGGATGGGCGCACTGACATTCAGTACTTC; CDR3: CASSEEQGDGRTDIQYF
J: TRBJ2-1; V: TRBV30; size: -; D: -; DNA: TGTGCCTGGAGTGAATCCCTCAATGAGCAGTTCTTC; CDR3: CAWSESLNEQFF
J: TRBJ1-1; V: TRBV19; size: -; D: -; DNA: TGTGCCAGTAGGGTGGGGCAGGGCAGGACGAACACTGAAGCTTTCTTT; CDR3: CASRVGQGRTNTEAFF
J: TRBJ2-7; V: TRBV19; size: -; D: TRBD1; DNA: TGTGCCAGTATAGGGACAGTTTCCTACGAGCAGTACTTC; CDR3: CASIGTVSYEQYF
J: TRBJ2-1; V: TRBV28; size: -; D: -; DNA: TGTGCCAGCAGTTTCCAGATCGTAGCGGCGAGGGGAAGAAGCAATGAGCAGTTCTTC; CDR3: CASSFQIVAARGRSNEQFF
J: TRBJ2-6; V: TRBV4-3; size: -; D: -; DNA: TGCGCCAGCAGCCCTGGTCGGTCAGGAGGGGCCAACGTCCTGACTTTC; CDR3: CASSPGRSGGANVLTF